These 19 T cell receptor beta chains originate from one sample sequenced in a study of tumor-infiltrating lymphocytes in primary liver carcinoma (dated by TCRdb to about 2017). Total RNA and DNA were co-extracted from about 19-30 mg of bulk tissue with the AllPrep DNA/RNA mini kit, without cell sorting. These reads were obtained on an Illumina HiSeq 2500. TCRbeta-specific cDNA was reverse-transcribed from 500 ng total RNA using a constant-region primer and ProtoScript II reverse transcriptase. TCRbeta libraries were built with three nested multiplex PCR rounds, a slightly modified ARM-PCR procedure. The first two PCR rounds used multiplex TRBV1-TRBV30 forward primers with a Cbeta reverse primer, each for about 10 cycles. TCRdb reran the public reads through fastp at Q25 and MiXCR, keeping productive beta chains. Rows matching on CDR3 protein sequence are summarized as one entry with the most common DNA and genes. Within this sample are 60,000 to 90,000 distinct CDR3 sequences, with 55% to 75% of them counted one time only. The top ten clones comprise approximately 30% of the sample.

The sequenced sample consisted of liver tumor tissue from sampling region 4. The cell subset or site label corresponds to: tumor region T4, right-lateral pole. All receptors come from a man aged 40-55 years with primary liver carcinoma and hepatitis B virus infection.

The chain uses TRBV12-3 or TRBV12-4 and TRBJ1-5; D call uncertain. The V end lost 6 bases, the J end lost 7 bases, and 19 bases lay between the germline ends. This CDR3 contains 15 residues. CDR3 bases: TGTGCCAGCAGATTTTCTGGAAAGGGAGGGCAGCCCCAGCATTTT. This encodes CASRFSGKGGQPQHF.

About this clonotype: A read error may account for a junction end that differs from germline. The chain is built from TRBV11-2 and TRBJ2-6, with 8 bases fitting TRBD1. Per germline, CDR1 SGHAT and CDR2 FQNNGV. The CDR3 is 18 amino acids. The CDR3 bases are TGTGCTAGCAGCCGACGGACAGGGTTTGTGTCTGGGGCCAACGTCCTGGCATTC. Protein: CASSRRTGFVSGANVLAF.

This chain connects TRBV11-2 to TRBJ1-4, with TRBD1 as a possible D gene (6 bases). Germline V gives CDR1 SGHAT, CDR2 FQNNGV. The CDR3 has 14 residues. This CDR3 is CVGSVGSGDEKLFF. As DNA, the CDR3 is TGTGTCGGCAGCGTGGGGTCAGGGGATGAAAAACTGTTTTTT.

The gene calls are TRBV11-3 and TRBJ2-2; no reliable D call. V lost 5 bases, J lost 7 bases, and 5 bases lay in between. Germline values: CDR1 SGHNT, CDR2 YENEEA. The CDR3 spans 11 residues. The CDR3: CASSPYGELFF. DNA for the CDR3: TGTGCCAGCAGCCCTTACGGGGAGCTGTTTTTT.

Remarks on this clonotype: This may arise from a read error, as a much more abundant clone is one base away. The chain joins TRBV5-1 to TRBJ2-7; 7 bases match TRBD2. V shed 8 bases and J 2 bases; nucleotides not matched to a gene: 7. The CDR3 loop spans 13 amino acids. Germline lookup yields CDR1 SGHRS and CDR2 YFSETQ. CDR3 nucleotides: TGCGCCAGAAGCATCGGACTAGCCTACGAGCAGTACTTC. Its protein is CARSIGLAYEQYF.

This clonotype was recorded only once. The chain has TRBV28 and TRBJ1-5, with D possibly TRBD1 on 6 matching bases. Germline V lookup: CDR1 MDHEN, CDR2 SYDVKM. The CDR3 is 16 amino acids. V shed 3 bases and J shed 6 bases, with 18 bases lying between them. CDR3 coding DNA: TGTGCCAGCAGTTTCGGTATGGGGGGCATGGGTCAGCCCCAGCATTTT. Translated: CASSFGMGGMGQPQHF.

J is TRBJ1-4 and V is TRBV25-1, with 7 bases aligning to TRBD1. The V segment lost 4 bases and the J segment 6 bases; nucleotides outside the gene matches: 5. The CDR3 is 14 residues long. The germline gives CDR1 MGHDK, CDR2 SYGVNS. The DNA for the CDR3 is TGTGCCAGCAGTGGACAGGGCTACCATGAAAAACTGTTTTTT. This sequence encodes CASSGQGYHEKLFF.

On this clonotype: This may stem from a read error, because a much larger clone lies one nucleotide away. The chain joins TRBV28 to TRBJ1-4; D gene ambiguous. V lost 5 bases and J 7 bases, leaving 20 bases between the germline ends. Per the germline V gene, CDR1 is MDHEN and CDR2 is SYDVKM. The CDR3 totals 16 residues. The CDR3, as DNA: TGTGCCAGCAGTAGGCGAGAAGGGAGCCGGGGTGAAAAACTGTTTTTT. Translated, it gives CASSRREGSRGEKLFF.

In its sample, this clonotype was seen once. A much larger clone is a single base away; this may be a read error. CDR3 region: CAWSRTTVTNEKLFF. DNA for the CDR3: TGTGCCTGGAGCCGTACGACAGTAACTAATGAAAAACTGTTTTTT. The genes are TRBV30 and TRBJ1-4, with a tentative D call TRBD1 (5 bases). Trimming pared 3 bases from V and 1 base from J, leaving 12 bases between. CDR3 size: 15 residues. Germline loops: CDR1 GTSNPN, CDR2 SVGIG (reference sequence).

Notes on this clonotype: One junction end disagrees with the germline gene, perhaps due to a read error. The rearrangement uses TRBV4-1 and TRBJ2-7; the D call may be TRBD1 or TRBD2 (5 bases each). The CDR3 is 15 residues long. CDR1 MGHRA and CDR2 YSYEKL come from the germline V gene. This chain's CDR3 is CASRQDRDRRYEQYF. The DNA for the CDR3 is TGCGCCAGCAGGCAAGATAGGGACCGTAGGTACGAGCAGTACTTC.

The CDR3 is CASSSISSGGSHETQYF. Here the CDR3 DNA reads TGTGCCAGCAGCTCCATTTCTAGCGGAGGCTCCCATGAGACCCAGTACTTC. This chain connects TRBV28 to TRBJ2-5; 7 bases agree with TRBD2. CDR1 and CDR2 (germline): MDHEN, SYDVKM. The CDR3 is made up of 17 amino acids. After removal of 6 bases from V and 5 bases from J, the junction contained 18 bases not matched to a gene.

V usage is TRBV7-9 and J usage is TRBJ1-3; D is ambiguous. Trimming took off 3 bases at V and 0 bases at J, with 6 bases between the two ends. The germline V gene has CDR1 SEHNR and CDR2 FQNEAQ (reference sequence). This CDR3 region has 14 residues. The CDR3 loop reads CASSLGSSGNTIYF. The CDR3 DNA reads TGTGCCAGCAGCTTGGGGAGCTCTGGAAACACCATATATTTT. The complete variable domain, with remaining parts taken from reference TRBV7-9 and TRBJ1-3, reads DTGVSQNPRHKITKRGQNVTFRCDPISEHNRLYWYRQTLGQGPEFLTYFQNEAQLEKSRLLSDRFSAERPKGSFSTLEIQRTEQGDSAMYLCASSLGSSGNTIYFGEGSWLTVV.

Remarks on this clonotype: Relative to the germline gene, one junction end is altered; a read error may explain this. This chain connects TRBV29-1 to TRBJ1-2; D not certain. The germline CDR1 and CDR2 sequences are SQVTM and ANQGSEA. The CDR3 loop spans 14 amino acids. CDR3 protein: CSVEEPRRTYDYTF. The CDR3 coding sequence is TGCAGCGTTGAAGAACCACGGCGGACGTATGACTACACCTTC.

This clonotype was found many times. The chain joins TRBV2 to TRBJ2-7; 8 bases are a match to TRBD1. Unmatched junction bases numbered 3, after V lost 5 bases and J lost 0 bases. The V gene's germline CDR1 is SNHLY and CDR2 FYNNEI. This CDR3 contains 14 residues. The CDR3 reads CASSWTGNSYEQYF. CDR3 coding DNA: TGTGCCAGCAGTTGGACAGGGAACTCCTACGAGCAGTACTTC.

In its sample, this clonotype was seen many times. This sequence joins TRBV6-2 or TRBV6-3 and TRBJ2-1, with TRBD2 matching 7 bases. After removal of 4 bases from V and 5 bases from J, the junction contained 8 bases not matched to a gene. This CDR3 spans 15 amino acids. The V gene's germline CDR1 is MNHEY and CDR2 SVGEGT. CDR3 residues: CASSSHRRENNEQFF. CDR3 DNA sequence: TGTGCCAGCAGTTCCCACAGGCGGGAGAACAATGAGCAGTTCTTC.

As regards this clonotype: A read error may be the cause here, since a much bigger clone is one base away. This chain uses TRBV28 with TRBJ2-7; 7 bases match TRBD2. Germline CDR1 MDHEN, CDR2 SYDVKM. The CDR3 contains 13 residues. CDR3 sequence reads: CASRGTNVDEHYF. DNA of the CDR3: TGTGCCAGCAGAGGGACTAATGTCGACGAGCACTACTTC.

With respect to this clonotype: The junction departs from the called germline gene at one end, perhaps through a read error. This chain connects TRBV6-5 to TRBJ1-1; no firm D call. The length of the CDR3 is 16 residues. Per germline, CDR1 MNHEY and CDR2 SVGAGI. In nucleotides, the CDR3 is TGTGCCAGCAGTTACTCCAGAAGAGATCTGAACACTGGAGCTTTCTTC. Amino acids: CASSYSRRDLNTGAFF.

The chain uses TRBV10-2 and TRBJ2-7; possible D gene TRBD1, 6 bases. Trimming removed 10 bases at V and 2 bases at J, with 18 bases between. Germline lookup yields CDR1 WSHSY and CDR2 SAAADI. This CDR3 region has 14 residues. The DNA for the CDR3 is TGCGCCATATCCGAACAGGGACCCCCCTACGAGCAGTACTTC. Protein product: CAISEQGPPYEQYF.

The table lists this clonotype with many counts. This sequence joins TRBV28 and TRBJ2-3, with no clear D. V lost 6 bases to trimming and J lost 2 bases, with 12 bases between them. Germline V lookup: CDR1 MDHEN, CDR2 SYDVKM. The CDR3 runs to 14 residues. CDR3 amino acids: CASSPPFPTDTQYF. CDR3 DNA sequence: TGTGCCAGCAGCCCTCCTTTTCCCACAGATACGCAGTATTTT.